What follows are 4 T cell receptor beta chains derived from one specimen sequenced in a study of spatial heterogeneity in lung cancer (dated by TCRdb to the late 2010s). Libraries were constructed by 5' RACE. Sequenced using a NextSeq 500. Clones were called with MiXCR by TCRdb after fastp trimmed the public reads at Q25, and only in-frame beta chains were retained. Duplicate CDR3 protein sequences are folded into a single record with the most common DNA and genes. This sample is represented by 20,000 to 25,000 distinct CDR3 sequences; about 5.6% of them were singletons. The ten largest clones represent about a third of the sample. This specimen's time point label, interpreted: sample taken at primary tumor resection. Material: PBMCs, obtained at surgery. These receptors came from a male donor with early-stage non-small cell lung cancer.

This clonotype was counted a few times. The CDR3 DNA is TGCAGTGGGTGGAGGAGCGAAGACAATGAGCAGTTCTTC. Translated, it gives CSGWRSEDNEQFF. The chain combines TRBV20-1 with TRBJ2-1; perhaps TRBD2 as D (5 bases). Germline lookup yields CDR1 DFQATT and CDR2 SNEGSKA (reference sequence). The CDR3 consists of 13 residues. Trimming shortened V by 7 bases and J by 5 bases, and 15 bases separated the two germline ends.

This chain connects TRBV6-2 or TRBV6-3 to TRBJ2-3; 13 bases agree with TRBD2. Germline V gene lookup returns CDR1 MNHEY and CDR2 SVGEGT. V was clipped by 1 base and J by 6 bases; unmatched bases: 7. The CDR3 sequence is 17 residues long. In nucleotides, the CDR3 is TGTGCCAGCAGTTACTGGCCGACTAGCGGGGGGATCGATACGCAGTATTTT. Translation gives CASSYWPTSGGIDTQYF.

This clonotype was picked up a small number of times. The chain carries TRBV20-1 and TRBJ2-7; D is possibly TRBD1 or TRBD2 (6 bases each). The V end was cut by 1 base, the J end by 4 bases, with 14 bases between. CDR3 length: 14 amino acids. The germline gives CDR1 DFQATT, CDR2 SNEGSKA (reference sequence). As DNA, the CDR3 is TGCAGTGCTAGAGGTCCCCAGGGGAGGTACGAGCAGTACTTC. The encoded protein is CSARGPQGRYEQYF.

This clonotype has just a few counts. The CDR3 coding sequence is TGCGCCACCCCTCCTGTCGCCTCCGGATACGAGCAGTACTTC. Amino acids: CATPPVASGYEQYF. The chain links TRBV10-1 to TRBJ2-7, with D unresolved. The germline V gene encodes CDR1 WNHNN and CDR2 SYGVQD (reference sequence). The V end was cut by 10 bases, the J end by 4 bases, with 20 bases between. The CDR3 sequence is 14 residues long.